This T cell receptor beta chain was profiled in a study of blood T cells in healthy people across ages. Combining a sample-barcoded 5' primer with a J-beta primer mix, a second PCR ran for roughly 6 to 11 cycles. TCRdb passed the 5' RACE reads through MiXCR, listing each CDR3 protein once. The sample consists of roughly 680,000 distinct CDR3 sequences, approximately 50% of them appearing once. The CDR3 has 15 amino acids. Trimming removed 0 bases from V and 4 bases from J; junction bases left unmatched: 5. This chain joins TRBV12-3 or TRBV12-4 and TRBJ1-2, with 7 bases lining up with TRBD1. This sequence was found in a woman aged 55-75 years in good health. Sequencing was performed on blood. CDR3 sequence (DNA): TGTGCCAGCAGTTTAGCCCTTACAGGGGCCTATGGCTACACCTTC. This codes for CASSLALTGAYGYTF.